What follows is one T cell receptor beta chain and its context. The antigen is undetermined. The source of the sample is a study of Tregs in tolerant kidney transplant recipients. Trimming cost V 2 bases and J 0 bases; bases outside gene matches: 7. CDR3 length: 16 residues. Germline V gives CDR1 MNHEY, CDR2 SMNVEV (reference sequence). Assay: immunoSEQ multiplex PCR; the TCRdb copy retains only in-frame clones and omits some. The table includes roughly 80,000 clones, more than 85% detected once. An overnight rest at 37°C with around 210 IU/ml IL-2 preceded regulatory T cell sorting from thawed PBMCs. Study-wide results and limits: This study did not directly address biological reproducibility.

The chain is built from TRBV27 and TRBJ2-7; 7 bases are shared with TRBD2. This sequence originates from a human donor who received a combined kidney and bone marrow transplant. Here the sequenced sample was Tregs from blood, taken before the transplant. CDR3 sequence reads: CASSLVSTGGSYEQYF. CDR3 DNA sequence: TGTGCCAGCAGTTTAGTTTCGACGGGAGGCTCCTACGAGCAGTACTTC.